This passage covers 7 T cell receptor beta chains from one sample sequenced in a study of blood T cell repertoires in COVID-19. Sequenced by immunoSEQ multiplex PCR; TCRdb stores in-frame clones only, minus some. The repertoire consists of about 46,000 clones, with approximately 89% occurring once and the leading ten covering about 7.3%. Sequencing used peripheral blood. These receptors were collected from a man aged 45-65 years with acute or convalescent COVID-19.

This chain joins TRBV4-3 and TRBJ1-1, with D hard to call. CDR1 is LGHNA, CDR2 YSLEER, per germline. Trimming removed 3 bases at V and 4 bases at J, with 9 bases between. The CDR3 totals 13 residues. The CDR3 sequence is CASSQTRITEAFF. In nucleotides, the CDR3 is TGCGCCAGCAGCCAGACCAGGATCACTGAAGCTTTCTTT.

The genes are TRBV19 and TRBJ1-3, with no clear D. Trimming pared 2 bases from V and 8 bases from J, leaving 16 bases between. The CDR3 runs 15 residues. Germline lookup yields CDR1 LNHDA and CDR2 SQIVND (reference sequence). CDR3 coding DNA: TGTGCCAGTAGTATAACCGGATCGGGAGTAGACACCATATATTTT. Amino acids: CASSITGSGVDTIYF. The full variable domain, rest sourced from reference TRBV19 and TRBJ1-3, is DGGITQSPKYLFRKEGQNVTLSCEQNLNHDAMYWYRQDPGQGLRLIYYSQIVNDFQKGDIAEGYSVSREKKESFPLTVTSAQKNPTAFYLCASSITGSGVDTIYFGEGSWLTVV.

In the case of this clone: One end of the junction fails to match germline, which may point to a read error. The V call is TRBV30, the J call TRBJ1-1, with D possibly matching TRBD1 (5 bases). This CDR3 has 14 residues. The germline gives CDR1 GTSNPN, CDR2 SVGIG (reference sequence). The CDR3 DNA reads as TGTGCCTGGAGTGTACGGGCAGGGAACCCTGAAGCTTTCTTT. It specifies CAWSVRAGNPEAFF. The full variable domain, with the rest looked up from reference TRBV30 and TRBJ1-1, is SQTIHQWPATLVQPVGSPLSLECTVEGTSNPNLYWYRQAAGRGLQLLFYSVGIGQISSEVPQNLSASRPQDRQFILSSKKLLLSDSGFYLCAWSVRAGNPEAFFGQGTRLTVV.

This rearrangement joins TRBV6-1 to TRBJ1-4, with D unresolved. CDR1 is MNHNS and CDR2 is SASEGT in the germline V gene. V lost 1 base and J 7 bases, leaving 10 bases between the germline ends. The CDR3 has 14 residues. CDR3 in amino acids: CASSEGQDREKLFF. The DNA for the CDR3 is TGTGCCAGCAGTGAAGGTCAGGATCGTGAAAAACTGTTTTTT.

The rearrangement links TRBV3-1 (or the pseudogene TRBV3-2) to TRBJ1-3, with 7 bases lining up with TRBD1. CDR1 is LGHDT and CDR2 is YNNKEL in the germline V gene (reference sequence). After removal of 0 bases from V and 0 bases from J, the junction contained 5 bases not matched to a gene. This CDR3 has 17 residues. The CDR3 here is CASSQDRTGFSGNTIYF. The CDR3 DNA reads as TGTGCCAGCAGCCAAGATCGGACAGGTTTCTCTGGAAACACCATATATTTT.

This clone was seen just once. Other DNA sequences of this sample code for an identical CDR3. This chain joins TRBV4-1 and TRBJ1-5; D might be TRBD1 (5 bases). CDR3 length equals 14 residues. V lost 0 bases, J lost 7 bases, and 10 bases lay in between. CDR1 and CDR2 (germline): MGHRA, YSYEKL. In DNA, the CDR3 is TGCGCCAGCAGCCAAGATCCGGGGGACCAGCCCCAGCATTTT. Protein product: CASSQDPGDQPQHF.

The rearrangement uses TRBV27 and TRBJ2-1; 14 bases are a match to TRBD2. The germline V gene encodes CDR1 MNHEY and CDR2 SMNVEV (reference sequence). V gave up 9 bases and J gave up 7 bases; unmatched junction bases: 2. The CDR3 length is 13 residues. CDR3 nucleotide sequence: TGTGCCAGTGGACTAGCGGGGGGAAATGAGCAGTTCTTC. This sequence encodes CASGLAGGNEQFF.